Each of the 10 T cell receptor beta chains below was sequenced from the same sample in a study of blood T cell repertoires in COVID-19. Libraries were prepared by immunoSEQ multiplex PCR; TCRdb keeps only in-frame clonotypes and omits some of them. The sample has fewer than 85,000 clones, around 91% seen once. Source material: peripheral blood. Receptors were obtained from a human donor in a cohort sampled during active COVID-19.

The V and J genes are TRBV9 and TRBJ1-2; D gene unclear. The CDR3 length is 13 residues. Per the germline V gene, CDR1 is SGDLS and CDR2 is YYNGEE. Deletions cut 4 bases from V and 8 bases from J, with 15 bases between. CDR3 residues: CASSLSPLVGYTF. CDR3 nucleotides: TGTGCCAGCAGCTTGTCCCCATTAGTAGGCTACACCTTC. The entire variable domain, with the rest obtained from reference TRBV9 and TRBJ1-2, is as follows: DSGVTQTPKHLITATGQRVTLRCSPRSGDLSVYWYQQSLDQGLQFLIQYYNGEERAKGNILERFSAQQFPDLHSELNLSSLELGDSALYFCASSLSPLVGYTFGSGTRLTVV.

The chain recombines TRBV9 with TRBJ2-4; tentative D call: TRBD2 (7 bases). The length of the CDR3 is 15 residues. Trimming stripped 4 bases from V and 5 bases from J, with 16 bases between. CDR1 is SGDLS, CDR2 YYNGEE, per germline. CDR3 in DNA: TGTGCCAGCAGCTTAAGGGGGGGCCTAGAAAACATTCAGTACTTC. Residues: CASSLRGGLENIQYF.

The V and J genes are TRBV19 and TRBJ1-4; 7 nucleotides match TRBD1. Germline V lookup: CDR1 LNHDA, CDR2 SQIVND (reference sequence). The CDR3 is 13 residues long. V lost 7 bases, J lost 7 bases, and 6 bases stayed unmatched. CDR3 sequence (DNA): TGTGCCAGTAACCTTGGGACAGCTGAAAAACTGTTTTTT. Protein sequence: CASNLGTAEKLFF.

J is TRBJ2-7 and V is TRBV7-6; maybe TRBD2 (6 bases). V dropped 5 bases and J dropped 3 bases, with 17 bases sitting between them. The CDR3 contains 15 residues. CDR1 SGHVS and CDR2 FNYEAQ come from the germline V gene. CDR3 region: CASSAGRGVVYEQYF. The CDR3 DNA sequence: TGTGCCAGCAGCGCGGGACGCGGAGTCGTCTACGAGCAGTACTTC.

The chain links TRBV4-1 to TRBJ2-7; 10 bases match TRBD1. CDR3 length: 14 amino acids. CDR1 and CDR2 from the germline V gene are MGHRA and YSYEKL. V shed 3 bases and J 4 bases; nucleotides not matched to a gene: 3. CDR3 amino acids: CASSHKGQGYEQYF. CDR3 nucleotide sequence: TGCGCCAGCAGCCACAAGGGACAGGGGTACGAGCAGTACTTC.

The J gene is TRBJ2-6, the V gene TRBV29-1; TRBD2 aligns across 7 bases. There are 16 residues in the CDR3. Trimming took 2 bases from V and 0 from J; bases not matched to a gene: 4. CDR1 SQVTM and CDR2 ANQGSEA come from the germline V gene. The CDR3 here is CSVEIWEGSGANVLTF. CDR3 nucleotide sequence: TGCAGCGTTGAAATCTGGGAGGGCTCTGGGGCCAACGTCCTGACTTTC.

This clone was counted a single time. This chain uses TRBV19 with TRBJ2-7, with 7 nucleotides matching TRBD1. CDR3 length equals 11 residues. CDR1 is LNHDA, CDR2 SQIVND, per germline (reference sequence). V shed 8 bases, J shed 5 bases, and the junction held 3 bases outside the gene matches. The CDR3 protein is CASGTANEQYF. The CDR3 bases are TGTGCCAGTGGGACAGCCAACGAGCAGTACTTC.

This clone was picked up one time. This chain's CDR3 is CASSSSGNEQYF. CDR3 coding DNA: TGTGCCAGCAGTTCCTCAGGGAACGAGCAGTACTTC. This chain joins TRBV5-6 and TRBJ2-7; the D gene is possibly TRBD1 (5 bases). Germline CDR1 and CDR2: SGHDT and YYEEEE. V was clipped by 5 bases and J by 5 bases, with 11 bases between them. The CDR3 runs to 12 residues.

This chain joins TRBV11-2 and TRBJ1-4; D gene uncertain. Germline CDR1 and CDR2: SGHAT and FQNNGV. V was shortened by 3 bases and J by 5 bases, with 7 bases between the two germline ends. The CDR3 is 13 amino acids. The chain's CDR3 is CASSFYSNEKLFF. CDR3 nucleotides: TGTGCCAGCAGCTTCTACTCCAATGAAAAACTGTTTTTT. The full variable domain, completed using reference TRBV11-2 and TRBJ1-4, is EAGVAQSPRYKIIEKRQSVAFWCNPISGHATLYWYQQILGQGPKLLIQFQNNGVVDDSQLPKDRFSAERLKGVDSTLKIQPAKLEDSAVYLCASSFYSNEKLFFGSGTQLSVL.

The V call is TRBV2, the J call TRBJ2-7; 10 positions agree with TRBD1. This CDR3 has 13 residues. V dropped 7 bases and J dropped 5; count of bases not matched to a gene: 5. Germline V gene lookup returns CDR1 SNHLY and CDR2 FYNNEI. CDR3 sequence reads: CASKGTGVDEQYF. The CDR3 region has the DNA TGTGCCAGCAAAGGGACAGGGGTAGACGAGCAGTACTTC.